These T cell receptor beta chains were read from a single sample in a study of radiotherapy plus CTLA-4 blockade in lung cancer. Generated by immunoSEQ multiplex PCR, the TCRdb table keeps only in-frame clones and is missing some. This sample yields 24,000 or so clones, of which approximately 73% are seen a single time; roughly 3.5% belongs to the top ten. The specimen comprised peripheral blood, sampled from a patient treated with radiotherapy plus ipilimumab. These receptors originate from a human donor with non-small cell lung cancer who had stable disease on radiotherapy plus ipilimumab. CDR3s include the opening cysteine and the closing phenylalanine or tryptophan. The D gene is left open where the match is weak. Clone size appears in some rows only: once, few, many, or a class for an expanded clone.

v_call,j_call,d_call,clone_size,cdr3_aa,cdr3_nt
TRBV10-1,TRBJ2-7,.,medium-sized,CASSEWGSPYEQYF,TGCGCCAGCAGTGAGTGGGGGTCCCCCTACGAGCAGTACTTC
TRBV4-1,TRBJ1-5,.,.,CASSQESYLAGNQPQHF,TGCGCCAGCAGCCAAGAGAGTTATCTAGCGGGCAATCAGCCCCAGCATTTT
TRBV4-1,TRBJ2-3,TRBD2,.,CASSPGLAGGPNTQYF,TGCGCCAGCAGCCCGGGTCTAGCGGGAGGGCCGAATACGCAGTATTTT
TRBV5-4,TRBJ1-1,TRBD1,.,CASSQNRGIPEAFF,TGTGCCAGCAGCCAGAACAGGGGAATCCCTGAAGCTTTCTTT
TRBV11-2,TRBJ2-3,.,.,CARGCESNSTDTQYF,TGTGCCAGGGGATGTGAGAGCAATAGCACAGATACGCAGTATTTT
TRBV5-4,TRBJ2-7,TRBD2,.,CASSLGLAGGDYEQYF,TGTGCCAGCAGCCTGGGACTAGCGGGAGGGGACTACGAGCAGTACTTC
TRBV14,TRBJ2-3,.,.,CASSLGPRPGTDTQYF,TGTGCCAGCAGCCTCGGACCGCGCCCGGGCACAGATACGCAGTATTTT
TRBV27,TRBJ2-7,.,once,CASSFDRRSYEQYF,TGTGCCAGCAGTTTCGATAGGCGGTCCTACGAGCAGTACTTC
TRBV6-1,TRBJ2-7,TRBD2,few,CASSVALAVAYEQYF,TGTGCCAGCAGTGTAGCACTAGCGGTCGCCTACGAGCAGTACTTC
TRBV28,TRBJ2-5,.,.,CASRTLRPQRPTEETQYF,TGTGCCAGCAGAACCCTTCGCCCCCAGCGGCCAACCGAAGAGACCCAGTACTTC
TRBV4-3,TRBJ2-1,.,once,CASSQDWDTSYNEQFF,TGCGCCAGCAGCCAAGACTGGGATACTAGCTACAATGAGCAGTTCTTC
TRBV29-1,TRBJ2-7,TRBD1,few,CSVEQPGQGRIQQYF,TGCAGCGTCGAACAACCGGGACAGGGAAGGATACAGCAGTACTTC
TRBV19,TRBJ2-7,TRBD1,once,CASSGTGSSYEQYF,TGTGCCAGTAGTGGGACAGGGAGCTCCTACGAGCAGTACTTC
TRBV28,TRBJ2-1,TRBD2,few,CASHLAGGYNEQFF,TGTGCCAGTCATCTAGCGGGAGGATACAATGAGCAGTTCTTC
TRBV5-1,TRBJ2-7,.,.,CASSLRADPYEQYF,TGCGCCAGCAGCTTGAGGGCAGACCCCTACGAGCAGTACTTC
TRBV12-5,TRBJ2-3,TRBD2,.,CASGLVVGGSTDTQYF,TGTGCTAGTGGTTTGGTCGTGGGAGGGTCCACTGATACGCAGTATTTT
TRBV27,TRBJ2-7,TRBD1,.,CASSPHRDRAYEQYF,TGTGCCAGCAGTCCCCACCGGGACAGAGCCTACGAGCAGTACTTC
TRBV6-5,TRBJ1-5,.,.,CASSEQGAQPQHF,TGTGCCAGCAGTGAACAGGGAGCTCAGCCCCAGCATTTT
TRBV7-6,TRBJ1-1,.,few,CASSLEVNTEAFF,TGTGCCAGCAGCTTAGAGGTGAACACTGAAGCTTTCTTT
TRBV15,TRBJ2-5,.,once,CATSRALAQETQYF,TGTGCCACCAGCAGAGCACTAGCTCAAGAGACCCAGTACTTC
TRBV27,TRBJ2-1,TRBD2,.,CASRIRTSGSYNEQFF,TGTGCCAGCAGGATAAGGACTAGCGGGAGTTACAATGAGCAGTTCTTC
TRBV6-1,TRBJ2-5,TRBD1,.,CAMDHGDRIQETQYF,TGTGCCATGGACCACGGGGACAGGATACAAGAGACCCAGTACTTC
TRBV6-1,TRBJ1-2,.,.,CASSESQAYGYTF,TGTGCCAGCAGTGAATCCCAGGCTTATGGCTACACCTTC
TRBV21-1,TRBJ1-3,.,.,CASSPENRLLSSGNTIYF,TGTGCCAGCAGCCCTGAGAATCGCCTTTTGAGCTCTGGAAACACCATATATTTT
TRBV19,TRBJ2-1,.,.,CASSRKPDGLHEQFF,TGTGCCAGTAGCAGAAAACCCGACGGGCTTCATGAGCAGTTCTTC
TRBV7-9,TRBJ2-5,.,few,CASTRGSLDGTQYF,TGTGCCAGCACCAGGGGCTCCCTGGATGGGACCCAGTACTTC
TRBV2,TRBJ1-5,.,few,CASRDSNQPQHF,TGTGCCAGCCGGGACAGCAATCAGCCCCAGCATTTT
TRBV6-4,TRBJ2-1,TRBD2,.,CASSAGRDNEQFF,TGTGCCAGCAGTGCCGGGAGGGACAATGAGCAGTTCTTC
TRBV19,TRBJ2-7,TRBD1,medium-sized,CASSLRTGVGEQYF,TGTGCCAGTAGTCTCAGGACAGGGGTGGGCGAGCAGTACTTC
TRBV7-9,TRBJ1-1,.,.,CASSRVRVAIAFF,TGTGCCAGCAGCAGGGTAAGGGTGGCGATAGCTTTCTTT
TRBV6-6,TRBJ2-3,TRBD1,.,CASSYGQGGGDTQYF,TGTGCCAGCAGTTACGGACAGGGTGGTGGAGATACGCAGTATTTT
TRBV10-3,TRBJ1-3,.,medium-sized,CAISELQAASGNTIYF,TGTGCCATCAGTGAGTTGCAGGCCGCCTCTGGAAACACCATATATTTT
TRBV5-8,TRBJ2-2,TRBD2,.,CASSRTSTSGNTGELFF,TGTGCCAGCAGCCGAACCTCGACTAGCGGGAACACCGGGGAGCTGTTTTTT
TRBV2,TRBJ1-2,.,once,CASRRRGGHGYTF,TGTGCCAGCCGCCGGAGGGGAGGACATGGCTACACCTTC
TRBV6-1,TRBJ2-4,TRBD2,.,CASSSSGRYAIQYF,TGTGCCAGCAGTTCTAGCGGGAGGTACGCCATTCAGTACTTC
TRBV27,TRBJ2-1,TRBD2,.,CASSTRGRAGVGYNEQFF,TGTGCCAGCAGCACGCGGGGAAGAGCGGGAGTGGGGTACAATGAGCAGTTCTTC
TRBV4-2,TRBJ2-7,.,few,CASSQERGKDEQYF,TGTGCCAGCAGCCAAGAGAGGGGTAAGGACGAGCAGTACTTC
TRBV19,TRBJ1-4,.,.,CASSIDPRFRANEKLFF,TGTGCCAGTAGTATAGACCCCCGATTTAGGGCTAATGAAAAACTGTTTTTT